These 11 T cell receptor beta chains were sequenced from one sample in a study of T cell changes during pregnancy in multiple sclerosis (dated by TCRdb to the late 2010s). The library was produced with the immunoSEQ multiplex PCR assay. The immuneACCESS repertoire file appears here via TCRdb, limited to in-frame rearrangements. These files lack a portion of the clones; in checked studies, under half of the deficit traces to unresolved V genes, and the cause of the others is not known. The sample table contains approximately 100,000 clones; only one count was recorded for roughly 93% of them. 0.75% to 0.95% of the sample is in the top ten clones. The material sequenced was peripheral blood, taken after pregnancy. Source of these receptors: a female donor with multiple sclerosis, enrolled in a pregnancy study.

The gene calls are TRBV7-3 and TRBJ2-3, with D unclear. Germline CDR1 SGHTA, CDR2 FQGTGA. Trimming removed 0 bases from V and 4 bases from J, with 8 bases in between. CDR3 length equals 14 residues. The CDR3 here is CASSLTGTADTQYF. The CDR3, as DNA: TGTGCCAGCAGCTTAACGGGCACCGCAGATACGCAGTATTTT. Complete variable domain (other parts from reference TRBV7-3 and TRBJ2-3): GAGVSQTPSNKVTEKGKYVELRCDPISGHTALYWYRQSLGQGPEFLIYFQGTGAADDSGLPNDRFFAVRPEGSVSTLKIQRTERGDSAVYLCASSLTGTADTQYFGPGTRLTVL.

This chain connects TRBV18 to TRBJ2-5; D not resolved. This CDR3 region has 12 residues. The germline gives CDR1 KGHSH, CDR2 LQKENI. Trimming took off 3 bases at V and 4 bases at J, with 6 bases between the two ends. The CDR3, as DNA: TGTGCCAGCTCACCCTCGAGAGAGACCCAGTACTTC. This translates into CASSPSRETQYF.

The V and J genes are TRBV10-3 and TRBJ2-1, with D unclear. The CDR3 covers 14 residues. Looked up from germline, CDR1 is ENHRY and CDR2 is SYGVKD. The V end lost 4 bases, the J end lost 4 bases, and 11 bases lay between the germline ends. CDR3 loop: CAISGVSTYNEQFF. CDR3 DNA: TGTGCCATCAGTGGAGTTAGCACTTACAATGAGCAGTTCTTC.

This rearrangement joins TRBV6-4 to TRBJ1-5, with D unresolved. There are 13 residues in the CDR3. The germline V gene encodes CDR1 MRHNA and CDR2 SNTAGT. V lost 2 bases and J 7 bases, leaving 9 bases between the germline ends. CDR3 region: CASSDRPGQPQHF. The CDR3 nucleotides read TGTGCCAGCAGTGACAGGCCCGGGCAGCCCCAGCATTTT.

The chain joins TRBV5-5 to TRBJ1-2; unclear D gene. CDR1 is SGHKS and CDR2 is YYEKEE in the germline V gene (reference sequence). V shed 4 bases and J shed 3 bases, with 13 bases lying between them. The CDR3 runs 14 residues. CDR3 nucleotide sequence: TGTGCCAGCAGCCCCTCGCCAGGCTACTATGGCTACACCTTC. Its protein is CASSPSPGYYGYTF.

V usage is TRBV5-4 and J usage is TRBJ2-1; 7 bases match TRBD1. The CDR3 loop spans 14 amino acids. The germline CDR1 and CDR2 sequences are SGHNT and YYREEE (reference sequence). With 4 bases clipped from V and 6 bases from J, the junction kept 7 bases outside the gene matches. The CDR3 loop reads CASSLRQGGNEQFF. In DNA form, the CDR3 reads TGTGCCAGCAGCCTCCGACAGGGTGGCAATGAGCAGTTCTTC.

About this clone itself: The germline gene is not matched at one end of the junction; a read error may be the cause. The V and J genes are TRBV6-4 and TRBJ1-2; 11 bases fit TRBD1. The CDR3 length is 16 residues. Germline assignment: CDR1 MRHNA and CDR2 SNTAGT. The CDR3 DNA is TGTGCCAGCAGTCACTCATGGACAGGGGGCTGTTATGGCTACACCTTC. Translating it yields CASSHSWTGGCYGYTF.

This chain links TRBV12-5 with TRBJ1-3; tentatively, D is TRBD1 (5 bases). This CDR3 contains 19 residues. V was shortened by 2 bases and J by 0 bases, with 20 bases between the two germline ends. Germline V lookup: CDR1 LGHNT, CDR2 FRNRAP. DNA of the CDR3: TGTGCTAGTGGTTTGAAACATTATCTAAGGACAACCTCTGGAAACACCATATATTTT. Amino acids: CASGLKHYLRTTSGNTIYF.

CDR3: CASSVSGQATYEQYF. CDR3 DNA: TGTGCCAGCAGCGTCTCCGGACAGGCAACATACGAGCAGTACTTC. This rearrangement joins TRBV9 to TRBJ2-7; 7 bases map to TRBD1. This CDR3 has 15 amino acids. Trimming cost V 2 bases and J 4 bases; bases outside gene matches: 9. Germline values: CDR1 SGDLS, CDR2 YYNGEE. Complete variable domain (other parts from reference TRBV9 and TRBJ2-7): DSGVTQTPKHLITATGQRVTLRCSPRSGDLSVYWYQQSLDQGLQFLIQYYNGEERAKGNILERFSAQQFPDLHSELNLSSLELGDSALYFCASSVSGQATYEQYFGPGTRLTVT.

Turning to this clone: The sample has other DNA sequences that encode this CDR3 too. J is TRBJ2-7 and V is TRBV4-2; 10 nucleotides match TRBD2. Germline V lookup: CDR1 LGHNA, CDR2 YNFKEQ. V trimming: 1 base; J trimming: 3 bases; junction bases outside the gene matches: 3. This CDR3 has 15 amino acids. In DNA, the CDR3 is TGTGCCAGCAGCCAAGGCCTAGCGGGAGTCTACGAGCAGTACTTC. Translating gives CASSQGLAGVYEQYF.

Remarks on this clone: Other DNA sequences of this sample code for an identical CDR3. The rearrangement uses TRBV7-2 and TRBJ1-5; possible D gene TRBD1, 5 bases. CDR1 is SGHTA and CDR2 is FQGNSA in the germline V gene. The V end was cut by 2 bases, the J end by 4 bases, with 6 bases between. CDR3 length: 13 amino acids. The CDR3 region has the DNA TGTGCCAGCAGCTTACGGGGGAATCAGCCCCAGCATTTT. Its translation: CASSLRGNQPQHF.